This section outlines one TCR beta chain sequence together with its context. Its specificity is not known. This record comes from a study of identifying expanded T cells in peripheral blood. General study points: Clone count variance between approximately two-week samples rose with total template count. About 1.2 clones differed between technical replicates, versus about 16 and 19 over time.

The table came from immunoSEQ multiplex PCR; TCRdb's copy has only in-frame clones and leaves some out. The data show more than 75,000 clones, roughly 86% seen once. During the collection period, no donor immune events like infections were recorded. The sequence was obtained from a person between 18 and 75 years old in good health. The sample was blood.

The CDR3 reads CASSLSKTGTAGGYTF. The CDR3 DNA is TGTGCCAGCAGTTTAAGTAAAACGGGGACCGCGGGCGGCTACACCTTC. J is TRBJ1-2 and V is TRBV27, with a weak D call TRBD1 (5 bases). The CDR3 is made up of 16 amino acids. Trimming cost V 2 bases and J 8 bases, with 21 bases left between them. Germline-derived CDR1 and CDR2 are MNHEY and SMNVEV (reference sequence).